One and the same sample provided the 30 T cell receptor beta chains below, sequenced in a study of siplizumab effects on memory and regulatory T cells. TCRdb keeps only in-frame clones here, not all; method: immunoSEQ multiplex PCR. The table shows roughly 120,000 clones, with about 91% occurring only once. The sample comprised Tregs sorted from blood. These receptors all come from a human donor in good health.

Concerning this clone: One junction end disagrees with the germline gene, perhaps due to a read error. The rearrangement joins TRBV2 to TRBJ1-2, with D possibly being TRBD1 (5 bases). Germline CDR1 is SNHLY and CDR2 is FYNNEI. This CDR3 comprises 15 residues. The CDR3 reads CASSEGQLPFYGYTF. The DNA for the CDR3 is TGTGCCAGCAGCGAAGGACAACTACCCTTCTATGGCTACACCTTC.

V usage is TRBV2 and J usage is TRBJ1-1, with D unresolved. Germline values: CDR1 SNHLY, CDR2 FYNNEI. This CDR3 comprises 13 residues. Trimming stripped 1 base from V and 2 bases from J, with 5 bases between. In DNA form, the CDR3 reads TGTGCCAGCAGTGAAGACCCCAACACTGAAGCTTTCTTT. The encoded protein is CASSEDPNTEAFF.

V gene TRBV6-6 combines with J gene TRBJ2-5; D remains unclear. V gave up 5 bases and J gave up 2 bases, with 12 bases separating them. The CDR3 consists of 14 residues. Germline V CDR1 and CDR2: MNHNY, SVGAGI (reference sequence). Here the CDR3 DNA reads TGTGCCAGCAGTAATGGACGCGTACAAGAGACCCAGTACTTC. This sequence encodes CASSNGRVQETQYF.

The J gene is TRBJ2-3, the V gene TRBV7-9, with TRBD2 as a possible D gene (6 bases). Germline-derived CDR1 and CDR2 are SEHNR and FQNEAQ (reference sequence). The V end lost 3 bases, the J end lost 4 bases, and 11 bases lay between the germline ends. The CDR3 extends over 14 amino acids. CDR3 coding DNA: TGTGCCAGCAGCTTCTCGCGGGGCGCAGATACGCAGTATTTT. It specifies CASSFSRGADTQYF. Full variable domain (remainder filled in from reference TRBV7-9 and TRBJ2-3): DTGVSQNPRHKITKRGQNVTFRCDPISEHNRLYWYRQTLGQGPEFLTYFQNEAQLEKSRLLSDRFSAERPKGSFSTLEIQRTEQGDSAMYLCASSFSRGADTQYFGPGTRLTVL.

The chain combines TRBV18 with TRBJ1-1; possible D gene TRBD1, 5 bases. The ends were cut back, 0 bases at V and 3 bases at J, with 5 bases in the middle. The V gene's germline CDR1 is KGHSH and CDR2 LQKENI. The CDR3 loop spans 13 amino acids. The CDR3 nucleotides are TGTGCCAGCTCACCACCGGGGGACACTGAAGCTTTCTTT. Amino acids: CASSPPGDTEAFF.

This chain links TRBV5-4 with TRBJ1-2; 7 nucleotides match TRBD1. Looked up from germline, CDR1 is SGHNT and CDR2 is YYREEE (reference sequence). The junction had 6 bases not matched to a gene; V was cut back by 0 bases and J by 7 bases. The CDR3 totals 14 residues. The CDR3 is CASSLEGAQAGYTF. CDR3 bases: TGTGCCAGCAGCTTGGAGGGGGCGCAGGCTGGCTACACCTTC.

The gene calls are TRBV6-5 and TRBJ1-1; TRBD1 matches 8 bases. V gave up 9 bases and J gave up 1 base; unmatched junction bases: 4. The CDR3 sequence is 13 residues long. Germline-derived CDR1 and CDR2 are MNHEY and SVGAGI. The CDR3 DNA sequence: TGTGCCAGTCACAGGGGGAAGAACACTGAAGCTTTCTTT. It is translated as CASHRGKNTEAFF.

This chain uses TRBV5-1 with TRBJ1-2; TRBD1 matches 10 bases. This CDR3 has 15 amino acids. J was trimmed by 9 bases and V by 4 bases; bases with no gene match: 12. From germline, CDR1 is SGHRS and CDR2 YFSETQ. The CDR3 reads CASSAGTGVPRSYTF. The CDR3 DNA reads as TGCGCCAGCAGCGCCGGGACAGGGGTGCCGCGGAGCTACACCTTC.

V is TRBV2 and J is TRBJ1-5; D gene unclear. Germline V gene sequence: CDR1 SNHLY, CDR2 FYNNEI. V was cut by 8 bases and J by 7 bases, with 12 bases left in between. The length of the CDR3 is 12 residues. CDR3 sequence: CASCRLGQPQHF. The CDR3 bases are TGTGCCAGCTGTCGATTGGGGCAGCCCCAGCATTTT.

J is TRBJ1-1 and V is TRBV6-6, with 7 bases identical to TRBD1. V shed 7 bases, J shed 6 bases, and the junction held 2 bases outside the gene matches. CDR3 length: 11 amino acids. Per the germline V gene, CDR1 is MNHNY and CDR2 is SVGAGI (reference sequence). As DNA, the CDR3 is TGTGCCAGCACCCAGGGGGCTGAAGCTTTCTTT. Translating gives CASTQGAEAFF.

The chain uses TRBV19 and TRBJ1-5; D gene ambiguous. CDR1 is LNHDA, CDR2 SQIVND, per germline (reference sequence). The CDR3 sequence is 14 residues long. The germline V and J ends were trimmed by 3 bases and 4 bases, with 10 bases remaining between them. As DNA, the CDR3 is TGTGCCAGTAGTATCCGCGACACGAATCAGCCCCAGCATTTT. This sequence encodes CASSIRDTNQPQHF.

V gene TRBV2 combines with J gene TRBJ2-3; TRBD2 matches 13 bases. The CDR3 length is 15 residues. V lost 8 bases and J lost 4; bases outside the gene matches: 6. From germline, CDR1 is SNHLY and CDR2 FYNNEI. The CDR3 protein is CASGRTSGGADTQYF. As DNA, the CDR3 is TGTGCCAGCGGTCGGACTAGCGGGGGAGCAGATACGCAGTATTTT.

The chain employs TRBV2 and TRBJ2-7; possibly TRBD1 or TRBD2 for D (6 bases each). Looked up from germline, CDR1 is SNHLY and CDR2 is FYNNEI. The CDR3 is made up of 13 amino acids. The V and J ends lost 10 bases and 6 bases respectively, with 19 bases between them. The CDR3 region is CATSKKGGGEQYF. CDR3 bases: TGTGCCACTTCTAAGAAGGGGGGCGGCGAGCAGTACTTC.

Here the CDR3 reads CATKERDSGANVLTF. In DNA form, the CDR3 reads TGTGCCACAAAAGAGCGGGACTCTGGGGCCAACGTCCTGACTTTC. The chain joins TRBV2 to TRBJ2-6; 7 positions agree with TRBD2. Germline assignment: CDR1 SNHLY and CDR2 FYNNEI. The CDR3 runs 15 residues. V lost 10 bases, J lost 0 bases, and 6 bases stayed unmatched.

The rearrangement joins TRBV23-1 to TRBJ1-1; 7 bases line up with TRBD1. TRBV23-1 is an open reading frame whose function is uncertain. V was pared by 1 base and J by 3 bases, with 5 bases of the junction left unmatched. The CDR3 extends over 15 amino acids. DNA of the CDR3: TGCGCCAGCAGTCAATGGCCAGGGGGGGACACTGAAGCTTTCTTT. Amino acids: CASSQWPGGDTEAFF.

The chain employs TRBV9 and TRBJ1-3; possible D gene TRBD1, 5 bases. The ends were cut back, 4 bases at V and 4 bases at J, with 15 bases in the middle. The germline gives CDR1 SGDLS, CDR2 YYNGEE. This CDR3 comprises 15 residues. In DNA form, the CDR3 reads TGTGCCAGCAGCCCCCGTAGCGGGGCGGGAAACACCATATATTTT. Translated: CASSPRSGAGNTIYF.

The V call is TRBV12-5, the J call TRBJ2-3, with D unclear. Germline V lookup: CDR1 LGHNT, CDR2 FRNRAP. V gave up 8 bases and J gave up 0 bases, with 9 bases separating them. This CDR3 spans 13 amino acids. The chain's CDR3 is CASTPPSTDTQYF. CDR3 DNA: TGTGCTAGTACCCCACCTAGCACAGATACGCAGTATTTT.

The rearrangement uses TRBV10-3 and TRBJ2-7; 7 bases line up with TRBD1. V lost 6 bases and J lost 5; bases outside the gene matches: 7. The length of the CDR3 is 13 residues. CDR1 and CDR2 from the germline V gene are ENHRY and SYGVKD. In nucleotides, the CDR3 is TGTGCCATCAGAAGGGACAGCAACCACGAGCAGTACTTC. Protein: CAIRRDSNHEQYF.

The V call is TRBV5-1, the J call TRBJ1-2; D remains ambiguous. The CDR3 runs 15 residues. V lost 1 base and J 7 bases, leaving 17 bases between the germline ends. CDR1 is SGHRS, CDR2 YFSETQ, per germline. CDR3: CASSLLADGDVGYTF. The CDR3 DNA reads TGCGCCAGCAGCTTGCTCGCCGATGGTGATGTTGGCTACACCTTC.

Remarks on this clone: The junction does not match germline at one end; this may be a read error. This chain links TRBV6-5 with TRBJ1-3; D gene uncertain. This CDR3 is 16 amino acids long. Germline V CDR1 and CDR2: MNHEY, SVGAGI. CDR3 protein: CASGYYGGIGGSTIYF. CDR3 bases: TGTGCCAGCGGTTACTACGGCGGTATCGGAGGAAGCACCATATATTTT.

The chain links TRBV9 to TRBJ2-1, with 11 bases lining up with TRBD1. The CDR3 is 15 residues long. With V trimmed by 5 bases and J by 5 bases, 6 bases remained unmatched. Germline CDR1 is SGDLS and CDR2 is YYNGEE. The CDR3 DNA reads TGTGCCAGCAGGGACAGGGGGCTGCCGGACAATGAGCAGTTCTTC. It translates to CASRDRGLPDNEQFF.

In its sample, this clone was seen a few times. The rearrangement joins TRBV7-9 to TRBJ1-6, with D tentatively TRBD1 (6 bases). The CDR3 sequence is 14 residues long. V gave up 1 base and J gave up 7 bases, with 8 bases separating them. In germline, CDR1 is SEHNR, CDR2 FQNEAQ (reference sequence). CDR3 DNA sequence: TGTGCCAGCAGCTTAGGACAGGACAATTCACCCCTCCACTTT. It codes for CASSLGQDNSPLHF.

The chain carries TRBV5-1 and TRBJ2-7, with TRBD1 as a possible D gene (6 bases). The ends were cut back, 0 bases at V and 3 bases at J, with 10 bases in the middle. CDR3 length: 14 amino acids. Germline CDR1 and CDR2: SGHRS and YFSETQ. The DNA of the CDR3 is TGCGCCAGCAGCTTGGCGACAGGTCACTACGAGCAGTACTTC. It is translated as CASSLATGHYEQYF.

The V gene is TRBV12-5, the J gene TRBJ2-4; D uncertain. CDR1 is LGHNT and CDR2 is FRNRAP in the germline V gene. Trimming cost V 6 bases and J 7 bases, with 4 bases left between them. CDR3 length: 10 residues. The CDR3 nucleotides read TGTGCTAGTGGGGTGAACATTCAGTACTTC. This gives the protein CASGVNIQYF.

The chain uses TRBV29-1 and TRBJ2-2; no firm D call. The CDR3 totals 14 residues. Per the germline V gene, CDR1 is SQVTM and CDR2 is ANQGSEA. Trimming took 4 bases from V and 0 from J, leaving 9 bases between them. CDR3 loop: CSVGVSSNTGELFF. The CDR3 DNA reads TGCAGCGTTGGGGTCAGTTCGAACACCGGGGAGCTGTTTTTT.

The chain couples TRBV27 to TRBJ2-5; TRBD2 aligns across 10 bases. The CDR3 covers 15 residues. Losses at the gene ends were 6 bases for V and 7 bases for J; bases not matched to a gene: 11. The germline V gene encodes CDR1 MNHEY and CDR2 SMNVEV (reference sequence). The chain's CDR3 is CASRGLAINRGTQYF. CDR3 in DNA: TGTGCCAGCAGGGGACTAGCGATAAACCGGGGGACCCAGTACTTC.

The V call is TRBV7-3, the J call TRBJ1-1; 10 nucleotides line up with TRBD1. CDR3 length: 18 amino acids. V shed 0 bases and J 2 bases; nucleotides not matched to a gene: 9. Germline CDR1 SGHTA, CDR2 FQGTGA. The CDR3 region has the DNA TGTGCCAGCAGCTTAACGTCCGGGACAGGGGCGTTAAACACTGAAGCTTTCTTT. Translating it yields CASSLTSGTGALNTEAFF.

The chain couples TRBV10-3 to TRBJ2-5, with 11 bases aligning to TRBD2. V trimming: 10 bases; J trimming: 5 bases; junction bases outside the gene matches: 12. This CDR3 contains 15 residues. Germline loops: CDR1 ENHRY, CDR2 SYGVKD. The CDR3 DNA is TGTGCCACCAGAACTAGCGGGGGTGCGCTGGAGACCCAGTACTTC. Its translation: CATRTSGGALETQYF.

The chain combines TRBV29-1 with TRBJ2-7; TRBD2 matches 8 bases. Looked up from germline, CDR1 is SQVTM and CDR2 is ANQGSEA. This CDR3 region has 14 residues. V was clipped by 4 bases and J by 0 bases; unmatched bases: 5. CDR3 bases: TGCAGCGTTGTGCCGGGAGGGAGCTCCTACGAGCAGTACTTC. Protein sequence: CSVVPGGSSYEQYF.

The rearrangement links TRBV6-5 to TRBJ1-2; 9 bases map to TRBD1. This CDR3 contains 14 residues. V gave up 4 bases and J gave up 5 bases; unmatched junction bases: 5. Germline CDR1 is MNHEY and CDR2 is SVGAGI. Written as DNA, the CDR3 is TGTGCCAGCAGTTTGACCGGGACAGGGTATGGCTACACCTTC. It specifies CASSLTGTGYGYTF.